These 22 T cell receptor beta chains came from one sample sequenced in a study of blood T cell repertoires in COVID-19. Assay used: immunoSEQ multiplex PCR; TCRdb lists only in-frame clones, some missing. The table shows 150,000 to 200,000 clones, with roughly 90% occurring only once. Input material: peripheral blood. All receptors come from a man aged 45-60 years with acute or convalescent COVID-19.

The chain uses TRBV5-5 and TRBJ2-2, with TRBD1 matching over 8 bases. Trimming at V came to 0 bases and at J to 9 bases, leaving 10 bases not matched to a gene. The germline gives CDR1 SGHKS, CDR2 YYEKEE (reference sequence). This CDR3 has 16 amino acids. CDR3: CASSLEIQGAIRELFF. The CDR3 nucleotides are TGTGCCAGCAGCTTGGAGATCCAGGGGGCAATCCGGGAGCTGTTTTTT.

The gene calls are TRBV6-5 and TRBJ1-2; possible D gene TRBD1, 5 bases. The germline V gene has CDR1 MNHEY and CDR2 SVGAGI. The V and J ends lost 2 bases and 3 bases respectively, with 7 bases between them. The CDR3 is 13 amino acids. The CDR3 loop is CASSYGGDYGYTF. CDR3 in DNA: TGTGCCAGCAGTTACGGGGGGGACTATGGCTACACCTTC.

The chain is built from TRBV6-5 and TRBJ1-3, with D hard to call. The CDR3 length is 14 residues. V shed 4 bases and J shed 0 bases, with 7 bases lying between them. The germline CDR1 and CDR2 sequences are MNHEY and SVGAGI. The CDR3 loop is CASSSAGSGNTIYF. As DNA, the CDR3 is TGTGCCAGCAGTTCGGCGGGCTCTGGAAACACCATATATTTT.

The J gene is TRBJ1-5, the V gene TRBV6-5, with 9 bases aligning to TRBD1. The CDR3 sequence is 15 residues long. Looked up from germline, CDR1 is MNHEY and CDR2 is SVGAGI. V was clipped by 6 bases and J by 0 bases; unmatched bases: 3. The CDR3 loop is CASRETGGSNQPQHF. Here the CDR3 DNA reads TGTGCCAGCAGAGAGACAGGGGGTAGCAATCAGCCCCAGCATTTT.

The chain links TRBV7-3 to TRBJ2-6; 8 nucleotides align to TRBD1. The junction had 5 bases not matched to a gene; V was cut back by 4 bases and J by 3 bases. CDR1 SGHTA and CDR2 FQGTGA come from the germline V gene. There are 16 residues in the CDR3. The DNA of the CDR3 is TGTGCCAGCAGCTCTCAGGGGGCTTATGGGGCCAACGTCCTGACTTTC. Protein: CASSSQGAYGANVLTF.

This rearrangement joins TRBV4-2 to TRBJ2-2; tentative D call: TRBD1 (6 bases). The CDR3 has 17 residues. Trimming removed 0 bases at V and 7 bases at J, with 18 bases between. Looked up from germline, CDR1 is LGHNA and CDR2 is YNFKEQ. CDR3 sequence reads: CASSQDRVIEGDGELFF. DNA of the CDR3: TGTGCCAGCAGCCAAGATCGGGTCATCGAGGGGGACGGGGAGCTGTTTTTT.

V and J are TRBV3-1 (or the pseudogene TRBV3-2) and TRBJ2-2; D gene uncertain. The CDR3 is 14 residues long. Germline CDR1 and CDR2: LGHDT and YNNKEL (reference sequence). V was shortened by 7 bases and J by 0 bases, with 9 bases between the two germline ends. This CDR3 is CASTFGPNTGELFF. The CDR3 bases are TGTGCCAGCACTTTCGGTCCGAACACCGGGGAGCTGTTTTTT.

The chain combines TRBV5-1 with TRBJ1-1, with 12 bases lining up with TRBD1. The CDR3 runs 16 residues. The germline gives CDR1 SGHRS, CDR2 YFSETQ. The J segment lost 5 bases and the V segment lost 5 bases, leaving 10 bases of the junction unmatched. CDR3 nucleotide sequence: TGCGCCAGCAGGTCCGGGACAGGGGGCGCGGGGACTGAAGCTTTCTTT. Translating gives CASRSGTGGAGTEAFF.

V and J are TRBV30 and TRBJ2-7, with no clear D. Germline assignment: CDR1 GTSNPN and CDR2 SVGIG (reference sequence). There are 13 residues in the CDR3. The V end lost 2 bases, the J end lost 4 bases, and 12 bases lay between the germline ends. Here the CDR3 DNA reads TGTGCCTGGAGTATACCTAACAGTTACGAGCAGTACTTC. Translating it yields CAWSIPNSYEQYF.

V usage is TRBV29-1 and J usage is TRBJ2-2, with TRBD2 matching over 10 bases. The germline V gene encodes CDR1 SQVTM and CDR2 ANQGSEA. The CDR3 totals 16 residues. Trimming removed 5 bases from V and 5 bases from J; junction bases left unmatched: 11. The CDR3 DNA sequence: TGCAGCGTTACCGGAAGCGGGAGGGCCGGAACCGGGGAGCTGTTTTTT. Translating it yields CSVTGSGRAGTGELFF.

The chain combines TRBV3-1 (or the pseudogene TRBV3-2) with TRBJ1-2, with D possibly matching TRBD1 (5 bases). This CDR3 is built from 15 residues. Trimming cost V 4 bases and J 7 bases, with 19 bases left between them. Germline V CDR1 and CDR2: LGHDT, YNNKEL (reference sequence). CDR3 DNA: TGTGCCAGCAGCCCCCGGGGGTCGGGGGGAAGTGGCTACACCTTC. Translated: CASSPRGSGGSGYTF.

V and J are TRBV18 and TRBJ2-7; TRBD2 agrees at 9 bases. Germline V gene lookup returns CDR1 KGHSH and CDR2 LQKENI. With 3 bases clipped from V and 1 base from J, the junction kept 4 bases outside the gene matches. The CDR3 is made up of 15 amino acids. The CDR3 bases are TGTGCCAGCTCACCGGGACTAGCCGAGTCCTACGAGCAGTACTTC. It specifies CASSPGLAESYEQYF.

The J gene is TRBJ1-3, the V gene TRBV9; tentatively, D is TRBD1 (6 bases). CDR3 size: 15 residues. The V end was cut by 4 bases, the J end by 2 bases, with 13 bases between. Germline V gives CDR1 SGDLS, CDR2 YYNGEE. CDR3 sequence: CASSTAGTTGNTIYF. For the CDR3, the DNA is TGTGCCAGCAGCACAGCCGGGACAACTGGAAACACCATATATTTT.

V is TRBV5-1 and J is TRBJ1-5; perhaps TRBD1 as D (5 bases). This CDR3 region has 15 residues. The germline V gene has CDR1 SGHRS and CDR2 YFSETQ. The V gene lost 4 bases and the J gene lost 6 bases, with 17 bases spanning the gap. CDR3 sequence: CASSPGQGIGQPQHF. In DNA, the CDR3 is TGCGCCAGCAGCCCCGGGCAGGGAATAGGTCAGCCCCAGCATTTT.

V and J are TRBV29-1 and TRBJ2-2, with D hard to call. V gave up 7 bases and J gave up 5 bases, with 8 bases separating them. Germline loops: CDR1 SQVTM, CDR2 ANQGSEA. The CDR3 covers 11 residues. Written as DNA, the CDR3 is TGCAGCGGGCAGGATACCGGGGAGCTGTTTTTT. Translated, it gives CSGQDTGELFF.

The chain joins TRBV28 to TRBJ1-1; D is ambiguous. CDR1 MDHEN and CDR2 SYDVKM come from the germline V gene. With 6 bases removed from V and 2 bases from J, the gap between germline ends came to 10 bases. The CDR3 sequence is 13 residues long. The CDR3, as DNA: TGTGCCAGCAGGCCAAACATAAACACTGAAGCTTTCTTT. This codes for CASRPNINTEAFF.

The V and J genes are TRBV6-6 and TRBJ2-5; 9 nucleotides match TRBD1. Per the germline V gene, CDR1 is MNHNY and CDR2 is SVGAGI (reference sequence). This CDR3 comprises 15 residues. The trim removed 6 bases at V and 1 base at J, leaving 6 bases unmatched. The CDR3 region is CASSLGTGPQETQYF. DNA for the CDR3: TGTGCCAGCAGCCTCGGGACAGGGCCCCAAGAGACCCAGTACTTC.

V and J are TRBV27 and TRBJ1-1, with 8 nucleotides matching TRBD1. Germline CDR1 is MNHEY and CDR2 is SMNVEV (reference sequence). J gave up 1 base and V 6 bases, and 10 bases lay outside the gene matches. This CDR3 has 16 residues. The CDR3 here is CASSRGPGTGNTEAFF. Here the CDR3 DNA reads TGTGCCAGCAGCCGAGGACCCGGGACAGGGAACACTGAAGCTTTCTTT.

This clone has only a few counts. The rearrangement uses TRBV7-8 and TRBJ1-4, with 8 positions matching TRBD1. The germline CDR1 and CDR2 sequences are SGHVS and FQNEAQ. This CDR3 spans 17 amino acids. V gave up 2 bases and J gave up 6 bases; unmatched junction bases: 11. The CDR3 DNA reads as TGTGCCAGCAGCTTACTTCGTAGCAGGGGGCCATATGAAAAACTGTTTTTT. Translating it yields CASSLLRSRGPYEKLFF.

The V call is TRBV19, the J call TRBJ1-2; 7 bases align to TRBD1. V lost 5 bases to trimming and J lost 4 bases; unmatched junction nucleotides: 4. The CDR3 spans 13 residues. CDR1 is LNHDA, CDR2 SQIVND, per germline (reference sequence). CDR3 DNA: TGTGCCAGTAGTCCGACAGGGTCCTATGGCTACACCTTC. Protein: CASSPTGSYGYTF.

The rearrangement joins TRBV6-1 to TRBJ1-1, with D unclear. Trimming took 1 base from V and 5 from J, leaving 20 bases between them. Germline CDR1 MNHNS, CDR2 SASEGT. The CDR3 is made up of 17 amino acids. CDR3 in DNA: TGTGCCAGCAGTGAAGACACCGTTACCCTGATTTGGACTGAAGCTTTCTTT. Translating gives CASSEDTVTLIWTEAFF.

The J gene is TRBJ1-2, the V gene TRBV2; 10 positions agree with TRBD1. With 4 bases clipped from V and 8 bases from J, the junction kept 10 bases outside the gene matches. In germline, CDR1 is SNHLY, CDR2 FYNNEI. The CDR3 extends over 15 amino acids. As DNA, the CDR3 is TGTGCCAGCAGTGCCCGACAGGGGGCAATAGGGGGCTACACCTTC. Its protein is CASSARQGAIGGYTF.